The source of this T cell receptor (beta chain) is a study of CD8+CD57+ T cells in acquired aplastic anemia. The wider study: Isolated CD4+ and CD8+ cells, once sorted, yielded DNA averaging roughly 3.2 ug.

Deletions cut 2 bases from V and 4 bases from J, with 17 bases between. CDR1 SGHDN and CDR2 FVKESK come from the germline V gene. The CDR3 contains 16 residues. Profiling that covered TCR beta VDJ and CDR3 relied on genomic DNA as its template. TCRdb reprocessed the reads via MiXCR and lists one record per CDR3 protein. The table has some 280,000 distinct CDR3 sequences, 55% to 65% seen once; the top ten hold approximately 8.2%. The TCR was taken from a human donor with severe aplastic anemia or a healthy control (not recorded which). V usage is TRBV14 and J usage is TRBJ1-2; maybe TRBD1 (5 bases). Sequenced sample: sorted CD4+, CD8+, or CD8+CD57+ T cells (not recorded which) from PBMCs. The CDR3 DNA reads as TGTGCCAGCAGCCAACTGAGCGGGGGTGGATGCTATGGCTACACCTTC. This sequence encodes CASSQLSGGGCYGYTF.